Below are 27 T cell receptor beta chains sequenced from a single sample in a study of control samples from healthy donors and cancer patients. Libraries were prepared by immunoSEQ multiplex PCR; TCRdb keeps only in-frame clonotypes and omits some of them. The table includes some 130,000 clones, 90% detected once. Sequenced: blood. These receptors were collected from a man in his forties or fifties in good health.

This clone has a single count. This chain's CDR3 is CASSEEAGGYNEQFF. The DNA for the CDR3 is TGTGCCAGCAGTGAAGAAGCGGGGGGCTACAATGAGCAGTTCTTC. V usage is TRBV2 and J usage is TRBJ2-1; 9 nucleotides align to TRBD2. J lost 3 bases, V lost 1 base, and 1 base had no gene match. The CDR3 is made up of 15 amino acids. CDR1 SNHLY and CDR2 FYNNEI come from the germline V gene.

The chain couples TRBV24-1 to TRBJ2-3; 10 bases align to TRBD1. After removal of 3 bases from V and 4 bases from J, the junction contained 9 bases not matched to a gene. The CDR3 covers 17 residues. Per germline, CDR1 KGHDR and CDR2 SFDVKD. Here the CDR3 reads CATSDPRDRGRADTQYF. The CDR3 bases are TGTGCCACCAGTGATCCCCGGGACAGGGGCAGGGCAGATACGCAGTATTTT.

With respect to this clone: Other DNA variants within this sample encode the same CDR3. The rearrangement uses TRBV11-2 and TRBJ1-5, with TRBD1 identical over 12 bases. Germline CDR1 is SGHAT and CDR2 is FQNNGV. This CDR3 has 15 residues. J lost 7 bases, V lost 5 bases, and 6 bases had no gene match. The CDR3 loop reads CASSGGQGAGQPQHF. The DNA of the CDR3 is TGTGCCAGCAGCGGGGGACAGGGGGCGGGGCAGCCCCAGCATTTT.

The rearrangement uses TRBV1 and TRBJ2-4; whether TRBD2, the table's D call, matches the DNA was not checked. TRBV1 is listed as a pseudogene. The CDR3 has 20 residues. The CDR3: CTSSQEGVRCGGLTKNIQYF. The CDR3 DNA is TGCACCAGCAGCCAAGAAGGCGTACGTTGCGGGGGGCTGACCAAAAACATTCAGTACTTC.

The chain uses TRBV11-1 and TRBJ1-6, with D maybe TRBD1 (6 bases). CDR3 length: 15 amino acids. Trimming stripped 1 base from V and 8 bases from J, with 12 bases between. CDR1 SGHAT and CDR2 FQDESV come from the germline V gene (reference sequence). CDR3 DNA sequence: TGTGCCAGCAGCTTAGGCAGGGGACAATATTCACCCCTCCACTTT. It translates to CASSLGRGQYSPLHF.

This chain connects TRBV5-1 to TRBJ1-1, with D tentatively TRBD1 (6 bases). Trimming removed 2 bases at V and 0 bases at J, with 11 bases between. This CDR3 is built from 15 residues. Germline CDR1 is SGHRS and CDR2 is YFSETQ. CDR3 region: CASSFTGSMNTEAFF. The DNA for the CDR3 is TGCGCCAGCAGCTTTACAGGGTCAATGAACACTGAAGCTTTCTTT.

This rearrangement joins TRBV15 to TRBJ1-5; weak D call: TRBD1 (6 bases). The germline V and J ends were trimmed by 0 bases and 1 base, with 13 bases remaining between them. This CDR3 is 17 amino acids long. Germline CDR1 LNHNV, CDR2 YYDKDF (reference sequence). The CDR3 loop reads CATSRDRGAWSNQPQHF. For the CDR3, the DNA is TGTGCCACCAGCAGAGATAGGGGGGCTTGGAGCAATCAGCCCCAGCATTTT.

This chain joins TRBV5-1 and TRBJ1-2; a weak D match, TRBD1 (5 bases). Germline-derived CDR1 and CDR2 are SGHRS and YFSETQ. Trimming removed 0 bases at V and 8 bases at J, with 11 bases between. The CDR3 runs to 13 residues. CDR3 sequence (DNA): TGCGCCAGCAGCTTGGGAGGGGAGGGGGGCTACACCTTC. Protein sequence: CASSLGGEGGYTF. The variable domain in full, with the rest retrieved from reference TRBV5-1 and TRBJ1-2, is KAGVTQTPRYLIKTRGQQVTLSCSPISGHRSVSWYQQTPGQGLQFLFEYFSETQRNKGNFPGRFSGRQFSNSRSEMNVSTLELGDSALYLCASSLGGEGGYTFGSGTRLTVV.

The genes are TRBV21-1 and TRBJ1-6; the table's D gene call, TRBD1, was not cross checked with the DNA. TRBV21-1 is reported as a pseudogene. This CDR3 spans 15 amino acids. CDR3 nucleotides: TGTGCCAGCTATAGGGACAGTTCATATAATTCACCCCTCCACTTT. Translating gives CASYRDSSYNSPLHF.

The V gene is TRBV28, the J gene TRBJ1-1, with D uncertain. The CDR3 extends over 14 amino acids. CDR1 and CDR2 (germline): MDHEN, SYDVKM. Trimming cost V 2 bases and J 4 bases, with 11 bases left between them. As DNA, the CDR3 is TGTGCCAGCAGTTTAATCGTCCAAGGCACTGAAGCTTTCTTT. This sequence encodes CASSLIVQGTEAFF. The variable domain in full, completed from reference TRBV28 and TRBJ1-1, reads DVKVTQSSRYLVKRTGEKVFLECVQDMDHENMFWYRQDPGLGLRLIYFSYDVKMKEKGDIPEGYSVSREKKERFSLILESASTNQTSMYLCASSLIVQGTEAFFGQGTRLTVV.

The CDR3 bases are TGCGCCAGCAGCTTGGATACCAGTTCTTATGGCTACACCTTC. Protein sequence: CASSLDTSSYGYTF. This chain connects TRBV5-1 to TRBJ1-2; no reliable D call. Trimming took off 0 bases at V and 5 bases at J, with 11 bases between the two ends. This CDR3 comprises 14 residues. CDR1 is SGHRS, CDR2 YFSETQ, per germline.

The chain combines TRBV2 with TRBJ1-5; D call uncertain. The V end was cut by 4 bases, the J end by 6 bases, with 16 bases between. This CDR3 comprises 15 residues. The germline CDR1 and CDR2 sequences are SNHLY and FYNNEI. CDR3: CASSGLGGSGQPQHF. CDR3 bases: TGTGCCAGCAGTGGGCTAGGAGGAAGCGGTCAGCCCCAGCATTTT.

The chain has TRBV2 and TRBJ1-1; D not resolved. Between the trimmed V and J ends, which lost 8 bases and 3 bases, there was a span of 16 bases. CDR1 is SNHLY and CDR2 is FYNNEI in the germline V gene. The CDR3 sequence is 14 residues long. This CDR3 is CASLARRRDTEAFF. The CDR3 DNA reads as TGTGCCAGCCTAGCTCGGCGAAGGGACACTGAAGCTTTCTTT.

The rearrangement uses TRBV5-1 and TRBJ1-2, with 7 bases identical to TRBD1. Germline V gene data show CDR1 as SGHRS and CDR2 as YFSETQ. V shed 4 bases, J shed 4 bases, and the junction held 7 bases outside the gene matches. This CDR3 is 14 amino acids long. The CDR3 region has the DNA TGCGCCAGCAGCCCCCTTCAGGGGGGCTATGGCTACACCTTC. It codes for CASSPLQGGYGYTF.

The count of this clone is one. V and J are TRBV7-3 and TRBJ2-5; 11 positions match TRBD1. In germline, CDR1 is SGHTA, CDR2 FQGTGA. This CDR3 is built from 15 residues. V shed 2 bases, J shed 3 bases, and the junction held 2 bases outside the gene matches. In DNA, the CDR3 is TGTGCCAGCAGCTTATTGGGACAGGGGGAAGAGACCCAGTACTTC. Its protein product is CASSLLGQGEETQYF.

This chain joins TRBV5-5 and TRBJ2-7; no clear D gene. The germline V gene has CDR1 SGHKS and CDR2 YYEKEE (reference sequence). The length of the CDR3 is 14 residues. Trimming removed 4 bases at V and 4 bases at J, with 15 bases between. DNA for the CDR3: TGTGCCAGCAGCCAACTACTGACAAATTACGAGCAGTACTTC. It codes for CASSQLLTNYEQYF.

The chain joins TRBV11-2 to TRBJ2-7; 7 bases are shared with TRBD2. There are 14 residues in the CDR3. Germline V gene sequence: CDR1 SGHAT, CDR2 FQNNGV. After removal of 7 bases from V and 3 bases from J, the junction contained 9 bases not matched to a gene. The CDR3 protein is CASNMEAGHYEQYF. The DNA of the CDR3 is TGTGCCAGCAATATGGAAGCGGGGCACTACGAGCAGTACTTC.

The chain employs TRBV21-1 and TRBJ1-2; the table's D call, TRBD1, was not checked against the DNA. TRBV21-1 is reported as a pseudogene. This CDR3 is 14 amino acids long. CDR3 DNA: TGTGCCAGCAGCAAAGGAAGGGACAGTTACGGCTACACCTTC. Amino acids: CASSKGRDSYGYTF.

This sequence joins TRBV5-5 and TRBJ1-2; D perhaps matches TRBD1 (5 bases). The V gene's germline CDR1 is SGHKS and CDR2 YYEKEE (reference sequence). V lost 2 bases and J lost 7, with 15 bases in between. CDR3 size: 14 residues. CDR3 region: CASSFLGDSSGYTF. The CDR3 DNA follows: TGTGCCAGCAGCTTCTTAGGGGATAGTAGTGGCTACACCTTC.

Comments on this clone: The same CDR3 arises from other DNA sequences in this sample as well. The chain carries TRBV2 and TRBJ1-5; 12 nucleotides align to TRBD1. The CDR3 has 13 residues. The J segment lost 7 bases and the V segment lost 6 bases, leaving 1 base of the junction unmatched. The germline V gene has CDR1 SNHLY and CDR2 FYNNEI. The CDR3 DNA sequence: TGTGCCAGCAGGGGGACAGGGGGCCAGCCCCAGCATTTT. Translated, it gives CASRGTGGQPQHF. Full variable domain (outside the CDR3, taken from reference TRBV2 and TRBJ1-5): EPEVTQTPSHQVTQMGQEVILRCVPISNHLYFYWYRQILGQKVEFLVSFYNNEISEKSEIFDDQFSVERPDGSNFTLKIRSTKLEDSAMYFCASRGTGGQPQHFGDGTRLSIL.

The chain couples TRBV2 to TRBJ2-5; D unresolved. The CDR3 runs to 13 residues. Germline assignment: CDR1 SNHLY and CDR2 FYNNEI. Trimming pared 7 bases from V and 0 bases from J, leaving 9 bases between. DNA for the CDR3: TGTGCCAGCATCCGGCGGTACCAAGAGACCCAGTACTTC. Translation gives CASIRRYQETQYF.

CDR3 protein: CASSDRYEQYF. As DNA, the CDR3 is TGTGCCAGCAGTGATCGGTACGAGCAGTACTTC. This rearrangement joins TRBV6-1 to TRBJ2-7, with D uncertain. The ends were cut back, 3 bases at V and 4 bases at J, with 4 bases in the middle. The CDR3 has 11 residues. Germline V CDR1 and CDR2: MNHNS, SASEGT.

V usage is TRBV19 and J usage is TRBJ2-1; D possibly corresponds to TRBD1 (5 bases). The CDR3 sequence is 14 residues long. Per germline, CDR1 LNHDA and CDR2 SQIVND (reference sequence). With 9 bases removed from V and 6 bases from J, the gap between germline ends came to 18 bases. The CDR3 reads CASQGQGISNEQFF. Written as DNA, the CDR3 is TGTGCCAGCCAAGGGCAGGGAATTTCCAATGAGCAGTTCTTC.

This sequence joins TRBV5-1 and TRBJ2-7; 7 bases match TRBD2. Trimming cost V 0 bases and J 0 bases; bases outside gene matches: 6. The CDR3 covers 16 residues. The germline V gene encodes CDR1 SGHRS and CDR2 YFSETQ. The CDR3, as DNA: TGCGCCAGCAGCTTGGCGGGGAGGGGCGACTCCTACGAGCAGTACTTC. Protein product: CASSLAGRGDSYEQYF.

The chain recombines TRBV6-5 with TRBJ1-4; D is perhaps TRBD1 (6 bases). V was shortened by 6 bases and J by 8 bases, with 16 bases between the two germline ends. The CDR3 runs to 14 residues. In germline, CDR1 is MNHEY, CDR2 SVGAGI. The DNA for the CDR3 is TGTGCCAGCAGAACACAGGGTAATAGGGAAAAACTGTTTTTT. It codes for CASRTQGNREKLFF.

The CDR3 protein is CASSFGSGAASSYNEQFF. The DNA for the CDR3 is TGTGCCAGCAGCTTTGGCTCTGGTGCGGCGAGCTCCTACAATGAGCAGTTCTTC. V usage is TRBV11-3 and J usage is TRBJ2-1; D unclear. The CDR3 loop spans 18 amino acids. Germline loops: CDR1 SGHNT, CDR2 YENEEA. V was shortened by 3 bases and J by 0 bases, with 18 bases between the two germline ends.

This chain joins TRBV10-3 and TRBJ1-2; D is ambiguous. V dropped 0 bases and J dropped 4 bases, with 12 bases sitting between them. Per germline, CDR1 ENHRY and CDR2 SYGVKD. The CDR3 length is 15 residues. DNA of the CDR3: TGTGCCATCAGTGAGTCGGATAGTAAGCCCTATGGCTACACCTTC. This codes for CAISESDSKPYGYTF.